This TCR beta chain came from a study of CD8 T cells in Susac syndrome. With 3 bases removed from V and 0 bases from J, the gap between germline ends came to 5 bases. The CDR3 runs 12 residues. Germline values: CDR1 DFQATT, CDR2 SNEGSKA (reference sequence). The RNA input was 0.5 to 1 ug, and it was reverse transcribed with random hexamers. One entry per CDR3 protein results from TCRdb running MiXCR on the immunoSEQ multiplex PCR reads. The data hold more than 110,000 distinct CDR3 sequences, with 95% observed a single time. This TCR derives from a human donor with Susac syndrome. The V gene is TRBV20-1, the J gene TRBJ1-1; D gene ambiguous. Sequenced input: CD4+ T cells from PBMCs. CDR3 region: CSASGVNTEAFF. Here the CDR3 DNA reads TGCAGTGCTAGTGGGGTGAACACTGAAGCTTTCTTT.